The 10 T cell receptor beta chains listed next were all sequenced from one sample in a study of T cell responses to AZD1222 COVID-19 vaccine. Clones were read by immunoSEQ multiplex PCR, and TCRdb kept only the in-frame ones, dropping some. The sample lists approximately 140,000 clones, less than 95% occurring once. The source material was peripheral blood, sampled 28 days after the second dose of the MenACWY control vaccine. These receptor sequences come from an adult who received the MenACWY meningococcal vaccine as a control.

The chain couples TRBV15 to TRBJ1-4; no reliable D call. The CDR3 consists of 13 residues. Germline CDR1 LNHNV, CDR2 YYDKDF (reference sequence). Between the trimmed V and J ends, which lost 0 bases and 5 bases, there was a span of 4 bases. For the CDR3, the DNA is TGTGCCACCAGCAGAGATCAGAATGAAAAACTGTTTTTT. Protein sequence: CATSRDQNEKLFF.

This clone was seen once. The CDR3 region is CASSQEGWKLTGANVLTF. DNA of the CDR3: TGTGCCAGCAGCCAAGAAGGGTGGAAACTAACTGGGGCCAACGTCCTGACTTTC. V usage is TRBV14 and J usage is TRBJ2-6; D unclear. The CDR3 extends over 18 amino acids. Per the germline V gene, CDR1 is SGHDN and CDR2 is FVKESK. V gave up 0 bases and J gave up 2 bases, with 14 bases separating them.

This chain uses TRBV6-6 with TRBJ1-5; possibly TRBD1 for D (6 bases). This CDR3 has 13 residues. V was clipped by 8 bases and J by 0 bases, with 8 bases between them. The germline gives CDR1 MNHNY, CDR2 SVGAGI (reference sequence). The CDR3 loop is CASDRTSNQPQHF. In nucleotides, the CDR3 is TGTGCCAGCGACAGGACTAGCAATCAGCCCCAGCATTTT.

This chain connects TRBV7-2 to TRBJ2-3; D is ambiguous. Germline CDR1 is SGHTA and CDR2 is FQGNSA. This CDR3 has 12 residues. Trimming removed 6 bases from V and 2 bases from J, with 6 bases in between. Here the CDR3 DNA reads TGTGCCAGCAGTCCTAACACAGATACGCAGTATTTT. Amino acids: CASSPNTDTQYF.

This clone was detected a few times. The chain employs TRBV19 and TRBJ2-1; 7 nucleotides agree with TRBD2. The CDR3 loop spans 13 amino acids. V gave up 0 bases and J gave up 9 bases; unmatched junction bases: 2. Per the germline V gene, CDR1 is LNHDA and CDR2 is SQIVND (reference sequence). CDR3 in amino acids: CASSIDGGTEQFF. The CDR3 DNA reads TGTGCCAGTAGTATAGACGGGGGGACTGAGCAGTTCTTC.

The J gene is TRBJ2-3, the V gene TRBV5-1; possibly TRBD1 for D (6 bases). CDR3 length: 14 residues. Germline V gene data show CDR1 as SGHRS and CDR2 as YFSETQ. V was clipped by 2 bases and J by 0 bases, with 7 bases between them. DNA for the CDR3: TGCGCCAGCAGCTTCGGACAGAGCACAGATACGCAGTATTTT. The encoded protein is CASSFGQSTDTQYF. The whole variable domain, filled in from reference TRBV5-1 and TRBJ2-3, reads KAGVTQTPRYLIKTRGQQVTLSCSPISGHRSVSWYQQTPGQGLQFLFEYFSETQRNKGNFPGRFSGRQFSNSRSEMNVSTLELGDSALYLCASSFGQSTDTQYFGPGTRLTVL.

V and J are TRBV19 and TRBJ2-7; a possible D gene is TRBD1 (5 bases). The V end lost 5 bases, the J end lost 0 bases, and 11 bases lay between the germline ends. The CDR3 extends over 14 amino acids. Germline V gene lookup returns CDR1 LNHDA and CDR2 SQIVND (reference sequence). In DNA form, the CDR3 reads TGTGCCAGTAGTCCGACGACAGACTCCTACGAGCAGTACTTC. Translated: CASSPTTDSYEQYF.

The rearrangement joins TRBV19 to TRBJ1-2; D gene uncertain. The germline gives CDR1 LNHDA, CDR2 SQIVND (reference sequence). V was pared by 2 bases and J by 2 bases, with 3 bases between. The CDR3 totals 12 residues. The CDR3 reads CASSIQNYGYTF. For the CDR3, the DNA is TGTGCCAGTAGTATACAGAACTATGGCTACACCTTC. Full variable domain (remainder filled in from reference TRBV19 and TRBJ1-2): DGGITQSPKYLFRKEGQNVTLSCEQNLNHDAMYWYRQDPGQGLRLIYYSQIVNDFQKGDIAEGYSVSREKKESFPLTVTSAQKNPTAFYLCASSIQNYGYTFGSGTRLTVV.

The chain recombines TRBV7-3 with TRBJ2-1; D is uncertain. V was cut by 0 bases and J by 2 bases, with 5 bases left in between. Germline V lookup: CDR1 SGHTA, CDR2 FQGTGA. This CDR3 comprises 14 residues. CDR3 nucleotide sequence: TGTGCCAGCAGCTTAACTTCGACCTACAATGAGCAGTTCTTC. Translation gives CASSLTSTYNEQFF.

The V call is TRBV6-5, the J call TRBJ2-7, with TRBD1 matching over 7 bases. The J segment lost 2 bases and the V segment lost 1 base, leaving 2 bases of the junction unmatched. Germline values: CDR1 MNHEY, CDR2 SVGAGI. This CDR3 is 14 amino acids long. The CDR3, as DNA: TGTGCCAGCAGTTACTATCAGGGGGCCTACGAGCAGTACTTC. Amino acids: CASSYYQGAYEQYF.